This T cell receptor beta chain was captured in a study of shared clonotypes between healthy human individuals. Overall study: Contributing individuals were two females and a few males aged 18 to 49.

Only in-frame clones appear in the TCRdb table, and some are missing; sequencing was by immunoSEQ multiplex PCR. Altogether approximately 530,000 clones are present, 90% to 97% being singletons, with the ten largest covering roughly 0.06%. There were only Caucasian adults among the donors, and all lived in Nashville, Tennessee. The CDR3 is made up of 13 amino acids. From germline, CDR1 is MNHNY and CDR2 SVGAGI (reference sequence). V lost 6 bases to trimming and J lost 2 bases, with 8 bases between them. Sequencing input: naive CD4+ T cells sorted from blood. Subset of the sample: CD45RA+ positively selected. The chain carries TRBV6-6 and TRBJ2-1, with a possible D match to TRBD2 (5 bases). The sequence derives from a woman in her thirties in good health. CDR3 nucleotide sequence: TGTGCCAGCAGGCGGGTAGCCTACAATGAGCAGTTCTTC. This encodes CASRRVAYNEQFF.